This T cell receptor (beta chain) stems from a study of monozygotic twins with inflammatory bowel disease. Germline assignment: CDR1 MNHEY and CDR2 SVGEGT. The CDR3 length is 15 residues. TCRdb reworked the 5' RACE reads into one entry per CDR3 protein, no DNA. This listing includes some 90,000 distinct CDR3 sequences. Material for sequencing was blood. This chain connects TRBV6-2 or TRBV6-3 to TRBJ2-7; lacking DNA, the TRBD1 call made by TCRdb goes unchecked. The origin of this receptor is a human donor with ulcerative colitis or Crohn's disease, or a healthy co-twin of an affected twin (not recorded which). The CDR3 here is CASSYSPGQTYEQYF.